The source of this T cell receptor (beta chain) is a study of shared clonotypes between healthy human individuals. Study results and limitations: Sampling included only blood; tissue repertoires likely differ.

For this clone: The antigen remains unidentified. Other DNA sequences within the sample encode an identical CDR3.

The protocol was immunoSEQ multiplex PCR, while the TCRdb copy is restricted to in-frame clones and leaves out a portion. This sample carries roughly 2,500,000 clones, 93% of them seen once, and the ten largest clones take 0.36%. The V gene's germline CDR1 is SGHNT and CDR2 YYREEE (reference sequence). The CDR3 totals 17 residues. With V trimmed by 3 bases and J by 0 bases, 2 bases remained unmatched. The chain is built from TRBV5-4 and TRBJ2-1; 14 bases fit TRBD2. Sequenced input: naive CD4+ T cells from PBMCs. Subset in this sample: CD45RA+ positively selected. The TCR was taken from a man aged 18 to 30 in good health. Some clones in this sample may be carry-over from other donors' samples. The DNA for the CDR3 is TGTGCCAGCAGCTCGGGGACTAGCGGGAGCTCCTACAATGAGCAGTTCTTC. Protein sequence: CASSSGTSGSSYNEQFF.